One sample yielded the 26 T cell receptor beta chains listed below, sequenced in a study of CXCR3-negative and CXCR3-positive naive CD8 T cells. cDNA libraries for TRB were generated by 5' RACE incorporating UMI labels. TCRdb re-called the 5' RACE reads and catalogs CDR3 proteins one per entry, DNA excluded. The sample includes 75,000 to 100,000 distinct CDR3 sequences. The sequenced material came from naive CXCR3- CD8+ T cells from blood. Subset here: CD45RO-CCR7+CD27+CD95- naive CD8+ T cells lacking CXCR3 (TNR3-). The receptors come from a human donor in good health. Some clones in this sample may be carry-over from other donors' samples.

This chain uses TRBV5-1 with TRBJ2-3; TCRdb's D gene call, TRBD2, goes unchecked for lack of DNA. The CDR3 contains 15 residues. Per the germline V gene, CDR1 is SGHRS and CDR2 is YFSETQ. This CDR3 reads CASSWSPGATDTQYF.

V gene TRBV7-8 combines with J gene TRBJ1-1; the TCRdb D gene call, TRBD1, has no DNA to confirm it. The CDR3 loop spans 14 amino acids. Germline-derived CDR1 and CDR2 are SGHVS and FQNEAQ. The CDR3: CASSPNQGSFGAFF.

This rearrangement joins TRBV7-9 to TRBJ2-1; the TRBD2 assignment by TCRdb is unverifiable without DNA. The CDR3 covers 18 residues. The germline CDR1 and CDR2 sequences are SEHNR and FQNEAQ (reference sequence). The chain's CDR3 is CASSLVEGVSGIHNEQFF. Full variable domain (missing parts from reference TRBV7-9 and TRBJ2-1): DTGVSQNPRHKITKRGQNVTFRCDPISEHNRLYWYRQTLGQGPEFLTYFQNEAQLEKSRLLSDRFSAERPKGSFSTLEIQRTEQGDSAMYLCASSLVEGVSGIHNEQFFGPGTRLTVL.

The J gene is TRBJ2-5, the V gene TRBV6-5; TCRdb picks TRBD1, but there is no DNA to check that call. This CDR3 region has 11 residues. Germline CDR1 and CDR2: MNHEY and SVGAGI. Here the CDR3 reads CATDSGTLQYF.

The CDR3 protein is CATSPAVQETQYF. This chain uses TRBV15 with TRBJ2-5. The length of the CDR3 is 13 residues. Germline CDR1 reads LNHNV; CDR2 reads YYDKDF (reference sequence).

The chain carries TRBV5-1 and TRBJ2-4; the TCRdb call, TRBD2, lacks DNA for checking. The CDR3 loop spans 15 amino acids. Germline lookup yields CDR1 SGHRS and CDR2 YFSETQ. The CDR3 here is CASSLAEAGRDIQYF.

This rearrangement joins TRBV12-3 or TRBV12-4 to TRBJ2-7. The CDR3 is 12 amino acids. The CDR3 region is CASSLASYEQYF.

The chain uses TRBV20-1 and TRBJ2-1. CDR1 and CDR2 from the germline V gene are DFQATT and SNEGSKA (reference sequence). This CDR3 has 13 residues. The CDR3 loop reads CSARTRVYNEQFF.

J is TRBJ1-1 and V is TRBV7-9; TCRdb outputs TRBD1, but without DNA this stays unchecked. CDR1 and CDR2 from the germline V gene are SEHNR and FQNEAQ (reference sequence). The CDR3 loop spans 15 amino acids. This CDR3 is CASSWTGALNTEAFF.

J is TRBJ2-3 and V is TRBV9; with no DNA, the TCRdb D assignment of TRBD2 cannot be verified. CDR3 length equals 15 residues. Germline lookup yields CDR1 SGDLS and CDR2 YYNGEE. This CDR3 reads CASSVERGGQDTQYF.

The chain recombines TRBV12-3 or TRBV12-4 with TRBJ2-7; the TCRdb D gene call, TRBD2, has no DNA to confirm it. This CDR3 region has 14 residues. This chain's CDR3 is CASTPGAGEYEQYF.

The chain recombines TRBV29-1 with TRBJ1-2. The CDR3 consists of 14 residues. Germline CDR1 and CDR2: SQVTM and ANQGSEA. CDR3: CSVADGEDPYGYTF.

This chain joins TRBV6-2 or TRBV6-3 and TRBJ2-5; as DNA is missing, the TRBD2 call by TCRdb cannot be tested. This CDR3 has 16 amino acids. The germline CDR1 and CDR2 sequences are MNHEY and SVGEGT. The CDR3 reads CASSIPLAGPQETQYF.

CDR3 region: CASSLGSLNTEAFF. The chain has TRBV5-1 and TRBJ1-1. The CDR3 contains 14 residues. From germline, CDR1 is SGHRS and CDR2 YFSETQ.

The CDR3 sequence is CASSPGLAVNEQFF. The chain couples TRBV28 to TRBJ2-1; TCRdb's D call of TRBD2 is untestable without DNA. CDR3 length: 14 residues. Germline loops: CDR1 MDHEN, CDR2 SYDVKM. Full variable domain (rest looked up from reference TRBV28 and TRBJ2-1): DVKVTQSSRYLVKRTGEKVFLECVQDMDHENMFWYRQDPGLGLRLIYFSYDVKMKEKGDIPEGYSVSREKKERFSLILESASTNQTSMYLCASSPGLAVNEQFFGPGTRLTVL.

The rearrangement joins TRBV13 to TRBJ2-3; TCRdb designates TRBD2, a call that cannot be tested without DNA. The CDR3 sequence is 17 residues long. Germline CDR1 and CDR2: PRHDT and FYEKMQ (reference sequence). CDR3: CASSLLGLAGFTDTQYF.

The gene calls are TRBV28 and TRBJ2-1; as DNA is missing, the TRBD1 call by TCRdb cannot be tested. This CDR3 is 15 amino acids long. Looked up from germline, CDR1 is MDHEN and CDR2 is SYDVKM. CDR3 in amino acids: CASSLYPGGDNEQFF.

This sequence joins TRBV2 and TRBJ2-1; TCRdb outputs TRBD2, but without DNA this stays unchecked. This CDR3 has 14 amino acids. CDR1 SNHLY and CDR2 FYNNEI come from the germline V gene. CDR3: CASSASQGEGRQFF.

The chain recombines TRBV6-2 or TRBV6-3 with TRBJ2-5; TCRdb indicates TRBD1, and absent DNA this call remains unverified. This CDR3 spans 15 amino acids. Germline CDR1 MNHEY, CDR2 SVGEGT. The chain's CDR3 is CASSYSSGGQETQYF.

The V gene is TRBV19, the J gene TRBJ2-1; TCRdb names TRBD1, which stays unverified in the absence of DNA. Germline values: CDR1 LNHDA, CDR2 SQIVND (reference sequence). This CDR3 spans 13 amino acids. CDR3 region: CASSLTAYNEQFF.

This sequence joins TRBV6-2 or TRBV6-3 and TRBJ2-3; TCRdb outputs TRBD1, but without DNA this stays unchecked. The CDR3 contains 14 residues. The germline V gene encodes CDR1 MNHEY and CDR2 SVGEGT. CDR3 sequence reads: CASSSSSGTDTQYF.

The gene calls are TRBV12-3 or TRBV12-4 and TRBJ2-7. CDR3 size: 17 residues. The CDR3 sequence is CASSRRPPEQSSYEQYF.

V usage is TRBV7-2 and J usage is TRBJ1-2. Germline lookup yields CDR1 SGHTA and CDR2 FQGNSA. The CDR3 has 14 residues. The chain's CDR3 is CASSLRMASGGYTF.

The chain combines TRBV28 with TRBJ2-7. The CDR3 runs 16 residues. CDR1 and CDR2 from the germline V gene are MDHEN and SYDVKM. CDR3 in amino acids: CASSLFGVSVRYEQYF.

The chain couples TRBV7-2 to TRBJ2-2; TCRdb outputs TRBD2, but without DNA this stays unchecked. In germline, CDR1 is SGHTA, CDR2 FQGNSA. This CDR3 is built from 16 residues. CDR3 in amino acids: CASSHGTSGYTGELFF.

The V and J genes are TRBV7-9 and TRBJ2-1. The CDR3 is made up of 13 amino acids. Germline V gene data show CDR1 as SEHNR and CDR2 as FQNEAQ (reference sequence). The CDR3 loop reads CASSLTVGNEQFF.